The 27 T cell receptor beta chains presented below share a single source sample, sequenced in a study of CDR3 diversity in severe acne. A single record per CDR3 protein comes from TCRdb applying MiXCR to the PCR reads. The sample has more than 85,000 distinct CDR3 sequences, approximately 54% seen once. The sequenced sample was blood. These receptors all stem from a male donor with severe acne vulgaris.

As concerns this clonotype: At one boundary the junction diverges from the germline segment, which might be a read error. The chain combines TRBV10-3 with TRBJ2-5, with 7 bases fitting TRBD2. The germline gives CDR1 ENHRY, CDR2 SYGVKD. The CDR3 has 16 amino acids. CDR3 coding DNA: TGTGCCAGCAGTTACTCTCCGGGAGGCCTCATTGAGACCCAGTACTTC. Its protein is CASSYSPGGLIETQYF.

This clonotype was observed at least ten times. This sequence joins TRBV11-2 and TRBJ1-5; no firm D call. The V gene's germline CDR1 is SGHAT and CDR2 FQNNGV. Trimming took off 1 base at V and 1 base at J, with 2 bases between the two ends. This CDR3 spans 13 amino acids. CDR3 in amino acids: CASSLVSNQPQHF. The CDR3 bases are TGTGCCAGCAGCTTAGTCAGCAATCAGCCCCAGCATTTT. Complete variable domain (other parts from reference TRBV11-2 and TRBJ1-5): EAGVAQSPRYKIIEKRQSVAFWCNPISGHATLYWYQQILGQGPKLLIQFQNNGVVDDSQLPKDRFSAERLKGVDSTLKIQPAKLEDSAVYLCASSLVSNQPQHFGDGTRLSIL.

The chain combines TRBV20-1 with TRBJ2-1; 10 positions agree with TRBD2. Germline V gene sequence: CDR1 DFQATT, CDR2 SNEGSKA (reference sequence). The J segment lost 6 bases and the V segment lost 2 bases, leaving 1 base of the junction unmatched. The CDR3 loop spans 13 amino acids. In DNA, the CDR3 is TGCAGTGCTAGAAGCGGGAGGGGCAATGAGCAGTTCTTC. Protein product: CSARSGRGNEQFF.

The chain couples TRBV24-1 to TRBJ1-1, with TRBD1 as a possible D gene (5 bases). Germline V gene data show CDR1 as KGHDR and CDR2 as SFDVKD. The CDR3 is made up of 12 amino acids. The V end was cut by 4 bases, the J end by 9 bases, with 11 bases between. CDR3 loop: CATSDRDLKAFF. In DNA form, the CDR3 reads TGTGCCACCAGTGACAGGGATCTCAAAGCTTTCTTT.

The sample holds one count of this clonotype. This chain uses TRBV19 with TRBJ2-7; D is perhaps TRBD1 (5 bases). This CDR3 is 14 amino acids long. Trimming left V 6 bases short and J 0 bases short, with 12 bases between. Germline V gives CDR1 LNHDA, CDR2 SQIVND (reference sequence). The CDR3 here is CASSLTESSYEQYF. CDR3 sequence (DNA): TGTGCCAGTAGCTTGACAGAGAGCTCCTACGAGCAGTACTTC. Variable domain in full (rest from reference TRBV19 and TRBJ2-7): DGGITQSPKYLFRKEGQNVTLSCEQNLNHDAMYWYRQDPGQGLRLIYYSQIVNDFQKGDIAEGYSVSREKKESFPLTVTSAQKNPTAFYLCASSLTESSYEQYFGPGTRLTVT.

This clonotype came up a few times. A clone one base away is much larger, so this may be a read error. The chain has TRBV20-1 and TRBJ1-1; 8 bases fit TRBD1. This CDR3 has 14 amino acids. The germline V gene has CDR1 DFQATT and CDR2 SNEGSKA (reference sequence). CDR3 in amino acids: CSAIPGGAYTGAFF. The CDR3 DNA reads TGCAGTGCCATCCCAGGGGGCGCGTACACTGGAGCTTTCTTT.

This clonotype was found a few times. CDR3 loop: CASSLGSWDTQYF. CDR3 in DNA: TGCGCCAGCAGCCTCGGGTCATGGGATACGCAGTATTTT. The chain recombines TRBV4-1 with TRBJ2-3; D gene unclear. CDR1 and CDR2 (germline): MGHRA, YSYEKL. This CDR3 has 13 amino acids. V lost 4 bases and J lost 6, with 11 bases in between.

The chain couples TRBV3-1 to TRBJ1-1, with a weak D call TRBD1 (5 bases). The V end lost 6 bases, the J end lost 4 bases, and 9 bases lay between the germline ends. The germline gives CDR1 LGHDT, CDR2 YNNKEL (reference sequence). The CDR3 extends over 12 amino acids. DNA of the CDR3: TGTGCCAGCAGAAATGGGGGCACTGAAGCTTTCTTT. Amino acids: CASRNGGTEAFF.

As for this clonotype: Just one base apart from a much larger clone, this may be a read error. This likely comes from a read error, as the CDR3 has no conserved phenylalanine or tryptophan at its end. V and J are TRBV25-1 and TRBJ1-6; D is perhaps TRBD1 (5 bases). V shed 6 bases and J shed 11 bases, with 14 bases lying between them. This CDR3 is built from 13 residues. Germline lookup yields CDR1 MGHDK and CDR2 SYGVNS. In DNA, the CDR3 is TGTGCCAGCAGCATCGGGGCTGGAACACCCCTCCACTCT. Amino acid sequence: CASSIGAGTPLHS.

In this sample, this clonotype turned up many times. This chain uses TRBV7-9 with TRBJ1-1, with a possible D match to TRBD1 (5 bases). Looked up from germline, CDR1 is SEHNR and CDR2 is FQNEAQ (reference sequence). V lost 5 bases and J lost 4, with 11 bases in between. CDR3 length: 13 amino acids. The CDR3, as DNA: TGTGCCAGCAGCGGGACCGGGGGCACTGAAGCTTTCTTT. It codes for CASSGTGGTEAFF.

The CDR3: CASSLSGSGANVLTF. In DNA, the CDR3 is TGTGCCAGCAGTTTGTCGGGTTCTGGGGCCAACGTCCTGACTTTC. The chain employs TRBV6-2 or TRBV6-3 and TRBJ2-6; D remains unclear. Trimming removed 4 bases at V and 1 base at J, with 8 bases between. The CDR3 runs to 15 residues. Germline V lookup: CDR1 MNHEY, CDR2 SVGEGT.

In its sample, this clonotype was seen once. CDR3 DNA sequence: TGTGCCAGCAGTGCACGGGGCACTGAAGCTTTCTTT. This codes for CASSARGTEAFF. The V gene is TRBV25-1, the J gene TRBJ1-1; D gene ambiguous. CDR3 length: 12 residues. V lost 4 bases and J 4 bases, leaving 7 bases between the germline ends. CDR1 is MGHDK, CDR2 SYGVNS, per germline.

Turning to this clonotype: Since a much larger clone is just one base distant, this may be a read error. The chain is built from TRBV6-5 and TRBJ1-2; D is uncertain. Germline values: CDR1 MNHEY, CDR2 SVGAGI. Trimming removed 9 bases at V and 4 bases at J, with 18 bases between. CDR3 size: 14 residues. The CDR3 loop is CARSEGQAVYGYTF. The DNA of the CDR3 is TGTGCCAGGAGTGAAGGGCAGGCAGTCTATGGCTACACCTTC.

A few counts support this clonotype. The V and J genes are TRBV9 and TRBJ1-2; 9 nucleotides match TRBD1. The trim removed 3 bases at V and 4 bases at J, leaving 4 bases unmatched. Germline V gene data show CDR1 as SGDLS and CDR2 as YYNGEE. This CDR3 spans 14 amino acids. CDR3 protein: CASSATGGGYGYTF. The CDR3 DNA follows: TGTGCCAGCAGCGCGACAGGGGGTGGCTATGGCTACACCTTC.

Of note for this clonotype: One base away lies a much larger clone, so this may be a sequencing read error. The CDR3 carries no conserved terminal phenylalanine or tryptophan, so it likely arises from a read error. This sequence joins TRBV20-1 and TRBJ1-1, with 8 bases identical to TRBD1. The CDR3 extends over 13 amino acids. The trim removed 6 bases at V and 5 bases at J, leaving 8 bases unmatched. In germline, CDR1 is DFQATT, CDR2 SNEGSKA (reference sequence). In DNA, the CDR3 is TGCAGTGCCCGTCCGACAGGGGATACTGAAGCTTTCCTT. This codes for CSARPTGDTEAFL.

Remarks on this clonotype: One base away lies a much larger clone, so this may be a sequencing read error. The rearrangement joins TRBV7-2 to TRBJ2-1; D gene uncertain. CDR3 length: 12 amino acids. Per germline, CDR1 SGHTA and CDR2 FQGNSA. The chain's CDR3 is CAGSLESHEQFF. For the CDR3, the DNA is TGTGCCGGCAGCTTAGAGTCCCATGAGCAGTTCTTC. The entire variable domain, with the rest obtained from reference TRBV7-2 and TRBJ2-1, is as follows: GAGVSQSPSNKVTEKGKDVELRCDPISGHTALYWYRQSLGQGLEFLIYFQGNSAPDKSGLPSDRFSAERTGGSVSTLTIQRTQQEDSAVYLCAGSLESHEQFFGPGTRLTVL.

V gene TRBV24-1 combines with J gene TRBJ1-4; 9 bases agree with TRBD1. Germline V CDR1 and CDR2: KGHDR, SFDVKD. The CDR3 extends over 15 amino acids. With V trimmed by 5 bases and J by 7 bases, 7 bases remained unmatched. The CDR3 loop is CATSGGGTGSEKLFF. The DNA of the CDR3 is TGTGCCACCAGTGGCGGAGGGACAGGGAGTGAAAAACTGTTTTTT.

The sample holds a few counts of this clonotype. The chain is built from TRBV11-1 and TRBJ1-6, with D unresolved. The V end lost 4 bases, the J end lost 10 bases, and 11 bases lay between the germline ends. The CDR3 is 13 residues long. The germline V gene has CDR1 SGHAT and CDR2 FQDESV (reference sequence). CDR3 sequence (DNA): TGTGCCAGCAGCTCTACCCTGGGATCACCCCTCCACTTT. Translated, it gives CASSSTLGSPLHF.

Details on this clonotype: At one boundary the junction diverges from the germline segment, which might be a read error. V and J are TRBV3-1 and TRBJ2-3; 7 nucleotides agree with TRBD2. This CDR3 spans 19 amino acids. Germline V gene data show CDR1 as LGHDT and CDR2 as YNNKEL (reference sequence). CDR3 sequence (DNA): TGTGCCAGCAGCCAAGATTGGACGGAAGCCGGGGAGGGCACAGATACGCGGTATTTT. It translates to CASSQDWTEAGEGTDTRYF.

This chain links TRBV24-1 with TRBJ2-7, with 15 nucleotides matching TRBD2. In germline, CDR1 is KGHDR, CDR2 SFDVKD. After removal of 1 base from V and 3 bases from J, the junction contained 3 bases not matched to a gene. The CDR3 sequence is 17 residues long. This chain's CDR3 is CATSDLGTSGRYYEQYF. DNA of the CDR3: TGTGCCACCAGTGATTTAGGGACTAGCGGGAGGTACTACGAGCAGTACTTC.

This chain connects TRBV4-1 to TRBJ2-1; no firm D call. The length of the CDR3 is 13 residues. V lost 4 bases, J lost 8 bases, and 12 bases lay in between. Germline CDR1 MGHRA, CDR2 YSYEKL. The CDR3 spells CASSLKGGDEQFF. CDR3 bases: TGCGCCAGCAGCCTAAAAGGTGGGGATGAGCAGTTCTTC.

A remark on this clonotype: This could be a read error, since a much larger clone is one nucleotide away. The chain links TRBV7-6 to TRBJ2-3; TRBD2 matches 12 bases. The CDR3 is made up of 16 amino acids. Germline V gene data show CDR1 as SGHVS and CDR2 as FNYEAQ. With V trimmed by 5 bases and J by 6 bases, 9 bases remained unmatched. CDR3 amino acids: CASSIGTSGRSDTQYF. In DNA, the CDR3 is TGTGCCAGCAGCATAGGGACTAGCGGGCGATCGGATACGCAGTATTTT.

As for this clonotype: A read error is likely, as this CDR3 ends without the conserved phenylalanine or tryptophan. The rearrangement joins TRBV20-1 to TRBJ1-4, with a weak D call TRBD1 (6 bases). The CDR3 is 17 amino acids. Germline assignment: CDR1 DFQATT and CDR2 SNEGSKA (reference sequence). Trimming pared 3 bases from V and 6 bases from J, leaving 23 bases between. The CDR3 bases are TGCAGTGCTAGGGTCGGGACAAGGGGCGCTACTTATGAAAAACTGTTTTTG. It specifies CSARVGTRGATYEKLFL.

Notes on this clonotype: One junction end disagrees with the germline gene, perhaps due to a read error. The chain has TRBV7-6 and TRBJ1-3, with TRBD1 as a possible D gene (6 bases). There are 14 residues in the CDR3. Germline V lookup: CDR1 SGHVS, CDR2 FNYEAQ. This CDR3 reads CASSLTGPGDTIYF. The CDR3 DNA is TGTGCCAGCAGCCTGACAGGTCCTGGAGACACCATATATTTT.

This clonotype turned up a few times. V and J are TRBV7-8 and TRBJ2-3; D is unclear. V lost 5 bases and J lost 0, with 12 bases in between. This CDR3 contains 15 residues. The germline V gene has CDR1 SGHVS and CDR2 FQNEAQ. Here the CDR3 DNA reads TGTGCCAGCAGCCAAAACTCCGGCAGCACAGATACGCAGTATTTT. This encodes CASSQNSGSTDTQYF.

The chain employs TRBV2 and TRBJ2-7; D is perhaps TRBD1 (6 bases). This CDR3 has 14 amino acids. Germline V gene sequence: CDR1 SNHLY, CDR2 FYNNEI. V was cut by 10 bases and J by 0 bases, with 16 bases left in between. Written as DNA, the CDR3 is TGTGCCACCAATGGCCGGGACACCTCCTACGAGCAGTACTTC. The encoded protein is CATNGRDTSYEQYF.

The chain carries TRBV5-4 and TRBJ2-7; tentatively, D is TRBD1 or TRBD2 (5 bases each). V was pared by 4 bases and J by 7 bases, with 15 bases between. The CDR3 covers 13 residues. Germline-derived CDR1 and CDR2 are SGHNT and YYREEE (reference sequence). The CDR3 is CASSAAGTGEQYF. The CDR3 DNA reads TGTGCCAGCAGCGCGGCCGGGACCGGGGAGCAGTACTTC.